Below are 23 T cell receptor beta chains sequenced from a single sample in a study of blood T cell repertoires in COVID-19. Generated by immunoSEQ multiplex PCR, the TCRdb table keeps only in-frame clones and is missing some. This sample has about 380,000 clones, with 81% found just once. The specimen sequenced was peripheral blood. Receptor source: a human donor with acute or convalescent COVID-19. The donor label of this sample is uncertain.

This chain links TRBV11-2 with TRBJ2-5, with 13 bases fitting TRBD2. V trimming: 1 base; J trimming: 4 bases; junction bases outside the gene matches: 6. The CDR3 has 17 residues. CDR1 and CDR2 from the germline V gene are SGHAT and FQNNGV. The CDR3 nucleotides read TGTGCCAGCAGCTTAGGTGGACTAGCGGGAGATAGAGAGACCCAGTACTTC. This codes for CASSLGGLAGDRETQYF.

V is TRBV2 and J is TRBJ2-4; 8 nucleotides align to TRBD1. The CDR3 length is 12 residues. With V trimmed by 4 bases and J by 7 bases, 0 bases remained unmatched. Looked up from germline, CDR1 is SNHLY and CDR2 is FYNNEI. This chain's CDR3 is CASSGDRNIQYF. The DNA of the CDR3 is TGTGCCAGCAGTGGGGACAGGAACATTCAGTACTTC.

V and J are TRBV2 and TRBJ1-5; 8 nucleotides align to TRBD1. This CDR3 is 13 amino acids long. The V segment lost 7 bases and the J segment 6 bases; nucleotides outside the gene matches: 5. Germline CDR1 reads SNHLY; CDR2 reads FYNNEI. The CDR3 loop reads CASTYDRGQPQHF. CDR3 DNA sequence: TGTGCCAGCACCTATGACAGGGGTCAGCCCCAGCATTTT.

This clone occurred a few times. V is TRBV29-1 and J is TRBJ1-4, with 10 bases matching TRBD1. Germline-derived CDR1 and CDR2 are SQVTM and ANQGSEA. V was pared by 6 bases and J by 7 bases, with 8 bases of the junction left unmatched. The CDR3 length is 14 residues. The CDR3 DNA reads TGCAGCGTAAAGGACAGGGGGAGGTTTGAAAAACTGTTTTTT. It specifies CSVKDRGRFEKLFF.

The gene calls are TRBV5-6 and TRBJ2-7; 10 nucleotides agree with TRBD1. Trimming at V came to 0 bases and at J to 2 bases, leaving 5 bases not matched to a gene. The CDR3 contains 16 residues. CDR1 is SGHDT and CDR2 is YYEEEE in the germline V gene. The CDR3 DNA reads TGTGCCAGCAGCTTGGCCAGGACAGGGGGGACCTACGAGCAGTACTTC. Amino acid sequence: CASSLARTGGTYEQYF.

The chain uses TRBV5-4 and TRBJ1-2; D remains unclear. From germline, CDR1 is SGHNT and CDR2 YYREEE (reference sequence). The CDR3 runs to 11 residues. V dropped 3 bases and J dropped 8 bases, with 8 bases sitting between them. The CDR3 here is CASSSVGGYTF. CDR3 in DNA: TGTGCCAGCAGCTCGGTCGGGGGCTACACCTTC.

The V and J genes are TRBV7-2 and TRBJ2-3; 8 nucleotides line up with TRBD2. CDR1 and CDR2 (germline): SGHTA, FQGNSA. The CDR3 length is 17 residues. The ends lost 5 bases at V and 4 bases at J; junction bases unmatched: 14. The CDR3 loop is CASSQRGTGGPADTQYF. The CDR3 coding sequence is TGTGCCAGCAGCCAACGGGGAACGGGGGGGCCGGCAGATACGCAGTATTTT.

This clone has only a few counts. The rearrangement uses TRBV14 and TRBJ2-7; 8 nucleotides line up with TRBD1. The junction had 5 bases not matched to a gene; V was cut back by 1 base and J by 3 bases. Germline assignment: CDR1 SGHDN and CDR2 FVKESK. This CDR3 contains 15 residues. CDR3 coding DNA: TGTGCCAGCAGCCAAGGACAGGGGCGTCTCTACGAGCAGTACTTC. It specifies CASSQGQGRLYEQYF.

The chain employs TRBV4-1 and TRBJ2-2; 8 bases are shared with TRBD2. Germline loops: CDR1 MGHRA, CDR2 YSYEKL. Trimming at V came to 4 bases and at J to 0 bases, leaving 7 bases not matched to a gene. The CDR3 has 17 residues. The CDR3 DNA is TGCGCCAGCAGCCCCTTCGGGGGGGGAACGAACACCGGGGAGCTGTTTTTT. Translated, it gives CASSPFGGGTNTGELFF.

The chain recombines TRBV3-1 (or the pseudogene TRBV3-2) with TRBJ1-2; possibly TRBD1 for D (5 bases). This CDR3 region has 12 residues. Germline assignment: CDR1 LGHDT and CDR2 YNNKEL (reference sequence). V lost 2 bases, J lost 8 bases, and 9 bases lay in between. The CDR3 reads CASSQQGGGYTF. As DNA, the CDR3 is TGTGCCAGCAGCCAACAGGGTGGCGGCTACACCTTC.

The chain uses TRBV5-1 and TRBJ2-1; maybe TRBD2 (5 bases). Germline V gene data show CDR1 as SGHRS and CDR2 as YFSETQ. This CDR3 is built from 16 residues. V lost 1 base to trimming and J lost 0 bases, with 11 bases between them. The CDR3 sequence is CASSLPGGISYNEQFF. The CDR3 nucleotides read TGCGCCAGCAGCTTGCCAGGAGGCATCTCCTACAATGAGCAGTTCTTC.

This clone was counted a single time. The V gene is TRBV9, the J gene TRBJ2-1; 9 bases map to TRBD2. Germline trimming cut 0 bases from V and 3 bases from J; bases unmatched to any gene: 1. The germline gives CDR1 SGDLS, CDR2 YYNGEE. This CDR3 spans 15 amino acids. DNA for the CDR3: TGTGCCAGCAGCGTAGTAGCGGGAGTCTACAATGAGCAGTTCTTC. Its translation: CASSVVAGVYNEQFF.

This chain uses TRBV7-9 with TRBJ1-3; TRBD1 matches at 9 bases. CDR3 size: 15 residues. Germline V gene sequence: CDR1 SEHNR, CDR2 FQNEAQ (reference sequence). The junction had 7 bases not matched to a gene; V was cut back by 5 bases and J by 5 bases. CDR3 nucleotides: TGTGCCAGCAGCGGCCGGACAGGGGTGAGAAACACCATATATTTT. This encodes CASSGRTGVRNTIYF.

The chain employs TRBV15 and TRBJ1-2; D is perhaps TRBD1 (6 bases). V was pared by 0 bases and J by 0 bases, with 17 bases between. The germline V gene has CDR1 LNHNV and CDR2 YYDKDF (reference sequence). This CDR3 has 18 residues. CDR3 region: CATSRDFTMDSTNYGYTF. CDR3 nucleotide sequence: TGTGCCACCAGCAGAGACTTTACCATGGACAGCACTAACTATGGCTACACCTTC. The full variable domain, rest sourced from reference TRBV15 and TRBJ1-2, is DAMVIQNPRYQVTQFGKPVTLSCSQTLNHNVMYWYQQKSSQAPKLLFHYYDKDFNNEADTPDNFQSRRPNTSFCFLDIRSPGLGDTAMYLCATSRDFTMDSTNYGYTFGSGTRLTVV.

The J gene is TRBJ1-1, the V gene TRBV18; D gene uncertain. This CDR3 is built from 14 residues. Per germline, CDR1 KGHSH and CDR2 LQKENI. V lost 0 bases to trimming and J lost 1 base, with 6 bases between them. The CDR3 DNA reads as TGTGCCAGCTCACCACCCCAGAAGAACACTGAAGCTTTCTTT. It codes for CASSPPQKNTEAFF.

In its sample, this clone was seen once. The chain employs TRBV27 and TRBJ2-2; D perhaps matches TRBD2 (8 bases). The CDR3 extends over 20 amino acids. The germline gives CDR1 MNHEY, CDR2 SMNVEV (reference sequence). The germline V and J ends were trimmed by 4 bases and 4 bases, with 28 bases remaining between them. The CDR3 sequence is CASSSLGQLGAGVSTGELFF. CDR3 in DNA: TGTGCCAGCAGTTCCTTGGGACAGCTGGGAGCGGGGGTTAGCACCGGGGAGCTGTTTTTT.

This chain's CDR3 is CASMGQGNTGELFF. The DNA of the CDR3 is TGTGCCAGCATGGGACAGGGGAACACCGGGGAGCTGTTTTTT. The genes are TRBV28 and TRBJ2-2, with 9 bases that match TRBD1. V gave up 7 bases and J gave up 1 base; unmatched junction bases: 1. Germline loops: CDR1 MDHEN, CDR2 SYDVKM. CDR3 length equals 14 residues. Together with reference TRBV28 and TRBJ2-2, the CDR3 gives the full variable domain: DVKVTQSSRYLVKRTGEKVFLECVQDMDHENMFWYRQDPGLGLRLIYFSYDVKMKEKGDIPEGYSVSREKKERFSLILESASTNQTSMYLCASMGQGNTGELFFGEGSRLTVL.

The chain joins TRBV7-9 to TRBJ2-5; TRBD1 is a possible D gene (7 bases). This CDR3 is 15 amino acids long. The germline gives CDR1 SEHNR, CDR2 FQNEAQ (reference sequence). The V end was cut by 3 bases, the J end by 5 bases, with 16 bases between. The CDR3 DNA reads TGTGCCAGCAGCTTGGGTGCGGGACAGACGGAGACCCAGTACTTC. The encoded protein is CASSLGAGQTETQYF.

J is TRBJ2-7 and V is TRBV7-2; 10 nucleotides agree with TRBD1. Per the germline V gene, CDR1 is SGHTA and CDR2 is FQGNSA. CDR3 size: 16 residues. V shed 6 bases, J shed 5 bases, and the junction held 13 bases outside the gene matches. The CDR3 region is CASRSKRDRGNDEQYF. CDR3 nucleotides: TGTGCCAGCAGGTCAAAAAGGGACAGGGGTAATGACGAGCAGTACTTC.

The V and J genes are TRBV7-2 and TRBJ1-2; TRBD1 is a possible D gene (5 bases). Trimming removed 6 bases from V and 5 bases from J, with 16 bases in between. Per the germline V gene, CDR1 is SGHTA and CDR2 is FQGNSA. The CDR3 has 14 amino acids. In nucleotides, the CDR3 is TGTGCCAGCAGTTCCCAACCAGGGCTTTATGGCTACACCTTC. Its protein is CASSSQPGLYGYTF.

CDR3 bases: TGCGCCAGCAGCTCGAAGGCACAGGGAACCGGGGAGCTGTTTTTT. Translation: CASSSKAQGTGELFF. V and J are TRBV5-1 and TRBJ2-2, with D possibly matching TRBD1 (6 bases). This CDR3 region has 15 residues. Germline CDR1 is SGHRS and CDR2 is YFSETQ. With 3 bases removed from V and 5 bases from J, the gap between germline ends came to 14 bases.

J is TRBJ1-1 and V is TRBV19; D not certain. This CDR3 comprises 13 residues. The ends were cut back, 3 bases at V and 4 bases at J, with 9 bases in the middle. Germline loops: CDR1 LNHDA, CDR2 SQIVND (reference sequence). DNA for the CDR3: TGTGCCAGTAGTATGCGGGCCATCACTGAAGCTTTCTTT. Encoded protein: CASSMRAITEAFF.

Only a few counts were recorded for this clone. The genes are TRBV11-3 and TRBJ2-3; 11 bases are shared with TRBD2. Trimming took 1 base from V and 6 from J; bases not matched to a gene: 6. This CDR3 has 16 amino acids. Germline V lookup: CDR1 SGHNT, CDR2 YENEEA. For the CDR3, the DNA is TGTGCCAGCAGCTTAGTGGCTAGCGGGGGGCGGGATACGCAGTATTTT. The encoded protein is CASSLVASGGRDTQYF.